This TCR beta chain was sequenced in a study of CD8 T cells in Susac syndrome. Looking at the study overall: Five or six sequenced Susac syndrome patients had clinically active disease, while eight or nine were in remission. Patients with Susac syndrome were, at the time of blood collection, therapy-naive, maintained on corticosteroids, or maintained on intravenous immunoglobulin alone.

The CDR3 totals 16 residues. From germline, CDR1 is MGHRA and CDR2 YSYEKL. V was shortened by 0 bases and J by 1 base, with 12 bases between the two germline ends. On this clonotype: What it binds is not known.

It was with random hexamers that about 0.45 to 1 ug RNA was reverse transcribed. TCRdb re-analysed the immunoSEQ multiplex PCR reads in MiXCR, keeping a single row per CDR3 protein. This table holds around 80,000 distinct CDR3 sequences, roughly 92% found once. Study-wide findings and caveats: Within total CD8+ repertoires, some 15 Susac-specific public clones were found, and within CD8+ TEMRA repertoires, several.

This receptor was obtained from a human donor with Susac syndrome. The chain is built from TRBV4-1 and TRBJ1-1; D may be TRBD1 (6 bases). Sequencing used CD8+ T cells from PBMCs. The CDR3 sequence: CASSQDKRGGNTEAFF. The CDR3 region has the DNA TGCGCCAGCAGCCAAGACAAGAGAGGGGGGAACACTGAAGCTTTCTTT.